The 4 T cell receptor beta chains in this list originate from one sample, sequenced in a study of cytomegalovirus exposure and HLA in healthy donors. Both 60 Vbeta primers and 13 Jbeta primers went into the PCR. Sequencing used immunoSEQ multiplex PCR; TCRdb keeps in-frame clones, though not all of them. The sample lists over 150,000 clones, approximately 71% occurring once. The sample was PBMCs. Receptors originate from a man aged 45-65 years in good health and CMV-seronegative.

The chain employs TRBV18 and TRBJ1-5; D might be TRBD1 (6 bases). Germline values: CDR1 KGHSH, CDR2 LQKENI. This CDR3 contains 14 residues. Trimming cost V 3 bases and J 5 bases, with 11 bases left between them. CDR3 coding DNA: TGTGCCAGCTCACCCCAGGGGAAAGATCAGCCCCAGCATTTT. Residues: CASSPQGKDQPQHF. Supplemented by reference TRBV18 and TRBJ1-5, the full variable domain reads NAGVMQNPRHLVRRRGQEARLRCSPMKGHSHVYWYRQLPEEGLKFMVYLQKENIIDESGMPKERFSAEFPKEGPSILRIQQVVRGDSAAYFCASSPQGKDQPQHFGDGTRLSIL.

This chain links TRBV10-2 with TRBJ1-1; a weak D match, TRBD1 (6 bases). Germline V lookup: CDR1 WSHSY, CDR2 SAAADI. Trimming took 2 bases from V and 7 from J, leaving 17 bases between them. The CDR3 length is 15 residues. The CDR3 sequence is CASSEKGRGSNEAFF. CDR3 DNA: TGCGCCAGCAGTGAGAAAGGCAGGGGATCGAATGAAGCTTTCTTT.

This rearrangement joins TRBV6-1 to TRBJ2-3, with D maybe TRBD1 (7 bases). This CDR3 has 14 amino acids. Germline lookup yields CDR1 MNHNS and CDR2 SASEGT. Trimming removed 6 bases from V and 3 bases from J, with 13 bases in between. CDR3 DNA sequence: TGTGCCAGCAGGGCCAGGGGGAGGACAGATACGCAGTATTTT. Translation gives CASRARGRTDTQYF.

The V call is TRBV29-1, the J call TRBJ1-2; 7 nucleotides match TRBD1. The V gene end was trimmed by 5 bases and the J gene end by 1 base; junction bases not matched to a gene: 4. The CDR3 sequence is 13 residues long. Germline values: CDR1 SQVTM, CDR2 ANQGSEA. The CDR3 region has the DNA TGCAGCGTTTCGGACAGGAGTAACTATGGCTACACCTTC. Translating it yields CSVSDRSNYGYTF.